This TCR beta chain is from a study of T cell changes during pregnancy in multiple sclerosis. The data were produced by immunoSEQ multiplex PCR, yet TCRdb's version contains in-frame clones alone and is incomplete. Of about 77,000 clones in the sample, about 93% were seen once. The clonotype originates from a female donor in good health, enrolled as a control in a pregnancy study. The specimen was peripheral blood, collected after pregnancy.

The CDR3 DNA reads TGTGCCTGGAGTGTTAACGAGCAGTACTTC. It encodes CAWSVNEQYF. This rearrangement joins TRBV30 to TRBJ2-7; no reliable D call. Germline-derived CDR1 and CDR2 are GTSNPN and SVGIG (reference sequence). CDR3 length: 10 residues. V was trimmed by 0 bases and J by 5 bases, leaving 2 bases between them.